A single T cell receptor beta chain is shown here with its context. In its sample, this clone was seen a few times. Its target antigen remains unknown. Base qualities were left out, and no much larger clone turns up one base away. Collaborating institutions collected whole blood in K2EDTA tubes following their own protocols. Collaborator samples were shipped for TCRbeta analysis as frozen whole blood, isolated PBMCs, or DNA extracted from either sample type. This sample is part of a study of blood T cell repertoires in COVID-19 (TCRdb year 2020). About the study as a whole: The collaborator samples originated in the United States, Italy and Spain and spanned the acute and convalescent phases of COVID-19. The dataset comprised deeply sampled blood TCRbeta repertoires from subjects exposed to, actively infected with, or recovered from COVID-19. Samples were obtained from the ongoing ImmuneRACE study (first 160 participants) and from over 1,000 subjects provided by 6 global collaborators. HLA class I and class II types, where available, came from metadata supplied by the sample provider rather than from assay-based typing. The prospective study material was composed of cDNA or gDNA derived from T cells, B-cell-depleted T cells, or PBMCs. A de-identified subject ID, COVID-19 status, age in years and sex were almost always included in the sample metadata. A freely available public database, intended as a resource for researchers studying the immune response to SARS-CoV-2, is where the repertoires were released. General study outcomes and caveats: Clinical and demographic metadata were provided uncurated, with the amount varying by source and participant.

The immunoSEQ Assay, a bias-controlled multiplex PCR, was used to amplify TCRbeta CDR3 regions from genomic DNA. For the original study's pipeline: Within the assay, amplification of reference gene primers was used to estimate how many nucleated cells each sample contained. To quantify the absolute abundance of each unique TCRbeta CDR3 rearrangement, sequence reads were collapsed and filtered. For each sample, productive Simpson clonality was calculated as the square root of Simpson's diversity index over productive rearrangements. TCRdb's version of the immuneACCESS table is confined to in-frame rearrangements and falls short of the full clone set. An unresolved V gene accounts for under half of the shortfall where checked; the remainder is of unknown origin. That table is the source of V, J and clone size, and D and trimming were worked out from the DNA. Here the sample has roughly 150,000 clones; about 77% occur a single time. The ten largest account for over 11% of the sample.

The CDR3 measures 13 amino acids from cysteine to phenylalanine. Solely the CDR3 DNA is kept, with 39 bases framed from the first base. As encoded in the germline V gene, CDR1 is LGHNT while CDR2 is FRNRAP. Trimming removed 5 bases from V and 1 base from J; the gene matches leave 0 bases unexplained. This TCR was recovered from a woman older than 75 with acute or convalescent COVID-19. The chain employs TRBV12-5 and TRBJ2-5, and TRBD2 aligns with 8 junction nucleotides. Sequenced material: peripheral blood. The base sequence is TGTGCTAGTGGTCTAGCGGGCCAAGAGACCCAGTACTTC. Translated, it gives CASGLAGQETQYF.